Presented here are 5 T cell receptor beta chains from one specimen sequenced in a study of blood T cell repertoires in COVID-19. The data were produced by immunoSEQ multiplex PCR, yet TCRdb's version contains in-frame clones alone and is incomplete. The table shows about 75,000 clones, with 60% to 85% occurring only once. What was sequenced was peripheral blood. Source of these receptors: a woman of 80 years or more with active or convalescent COVID-19.

The V gene is TRBV6-5, the J gene TRBJ1-2, with 8 bases that match TRBD1. V lost 4 bases and J lost 1; bases outside the gene matches: 5. The germline CDR1 and CDR2 sequences are MNHEY and SVGAGI. CDR3 length: 15 amino acids. The chain's CDR3 is CASSSRQGFNYGYTF. DNA of the CDR3: TGTGCCAGCAGTTCCCGACAGGGGTTTAACTATGGCTACACCTTC.

This clone showed up just once. This chain links TRBV6-5 with TRBJ1-1; tentative D call: TRBD1 (5 bases). V shed 7 bases and J shed 1 base, with 13 bases lying between them. This CDR3 is built from 14 residues. Germline CDR1 is MNHEY and CDR2 is SVGAGI. CDR3: CASMRPGQNTEAFF. The DNA for the CDR3 is TGTGCCAGCATGAGACCAGGACAGAACACTGAAGCTTTCTTT.

The DNA of the CDR3 is TGTGCCAGCAGTGAAGGACTAGCGGGAGTGTGGTCAGATACGCAGTATTTT. Its translation: CASSEGLAGVWSDTQYF. V usage is TRBV2 and J usage is TRBJ2-3; 12 nucleotides line up with TRBD2. Trimming cost V 1 base and J 4 bases; bases outside gene matches: 6. The CDR3 covers 17 residues. The germline gives CDR1 SNHLY, CDR2 FYNNEI.

This clone was seen only a few times. The J gene is TRBJ1-6, the V gene TRBV7-2; D call uncertain. The V gene lost 1 base and the J gene lost 0 bases, with 7 bases spanning the gap. From germline, CDR1 is SGHTA and CDR2 FQGNSA. The CDR3 length is 16 residues. The CDR3 bases are TGTGCCAGCAGCTTAGATGCGAGCTCCTATAATTCACCCCTCCACTTT. Amino acids: CASSLDASSYNSPLHF.

The chain is built from TRBV3-1 (or the pseudogene TRBV3-2) and TRBJ1-5; the D is unclear. Germline CDR1 is LGHDT and CDR2 is YNNKEL (reference sequence). CDR3 length: 18 residues. The germline V and J ends were trimmed by 1 base and 0 bases, with 16 bases remaining between them. The CDR3 DNA reads TGTGCCAGCAGCCAAGGGGAGGCTGGCGCCTATAGCAATCAGCCCCAGCATTTT. Protein sequence: CASSQGEAGAYSNQPQHF.